This T cell receptor (beta chain) was retrieved from a study of blood T cell repertoires in COVID-19. At the level of the study: Donors in the United States, Italy and Spain gave samples during acute or convalescent COVID-19. From T cells, B-cell-depleted T cells, or PBMCs came the material, which was cDNA or gDNA.

Methods used by the authors: The assay estimated nucleated cells by amplifying reference gene primers. The assay was immunoSEQ multiplex PCR, and TCRdb's table has in-frame clones only and misses some. The DNA gave D and trimming, while V, J and clone size come from that table. The top ten hold about 17% of the sample, which has about 110,000 clones, roughly four fifths seen once. Germline V CDR1 and CDR2: SGHRS, YFSETQ. V was pared by 5 bases and J by 6 bases, with 11 bases of the junction left unmatched. CDR3 length: 16 residues. This chain uses TRBV5-1 with TRBJ2-3, with TRBD2 matching 11 bases. This sequence originates from an older woman with acute or convalescent COVID-19. The specimen was peripheral blood. In DNA form, the CDR3 reads TGCGCCAGCAGTTCCAGAGTTAGCGGGGGGGCGGATACGCAGTATTTT. Its translation is CASSSRVSGGADTQYF.